The 25 T cell receptor beta chains below all came from one sample that was sequenced in a study of cytomegalovirus exposure and HLA in healthy donors. With 60 Vbeta and 13 Jbeta primers, the PCR was carried out. Profiling relied on immunoSEQ multiplex PCR, and the TCRdb table lists in-frame clones only, not all of them. The sample has about 220,000 clones, over 60% seen once. The sequenced sample was PBMCs. The source of these receptors is a young man in good health and CMV-seronegative.

The chain joins TRBV13 to TRBJ1-1; no clear D. Germline loops: CDR1 PRHDT, CDR2 FYEKMQ (reference sequence). V lost 5 bases to trimming and J lost 4 bases, with 17 bases between them. This CDR3 spans 15 amino acids. The CDR3 loop is CASSTRHGMGTEAFF. Written as DNA, the CDR3 is TGTGCCAGCAGCACCCGACATGGCATGGGCACTGAAGCTTTCTTT.

The sample holds a few counts of this clone. The same CDR3 also results from other DNA sequences found in this sample. This sequence joins TRBV4-1 and TRBJ2-7; D uncertain. The germline gives CDR1 MGHRA, CDR2 YSYEKL. The CDR3 sequence is 14 residues long. V lost 0 bases and J 1 base, leaving 7 bases between the germline ends. DNA for the CDR3: TGCGCCAGCAGCCAAGATCCGGGTTCCTACGAGCAGTACTTC. Residues: CASSQDPGSYEQYF.

The rearrangement uses TRBV18 and TRBJ1-5; possible D gene TRBD1, 6 bases. V was cut by 1 base and J by 6 bases, with 13 bases left in between. Germline CDR1 is KGHSH and CDR2 is LQKENI. The length of the CDR3 is 15 residues. The CDR3 bases are TGTGCCAGCTCACCACTACAGGGCGAGGGTCAGCCCCAGCATTTT. Amino acids: CASSPLQGEGQPQHF.

This clone was counted once. The chain joins TRBV29-1 to TRBJ1-2; the match to TRBD1 covers 9 bases. Germline CDR1 and CDR2: SQVTM and ANQGSEA. The CDR3 sequence is 12 residues long. V lost 7 bases and J lost 9; bases outside the gene matches: 9. The CDR3 is CSAGRDRASYTF. The CDR3 bases are TGCAGCGCCGGAAGGGACAGGGCAAGCTACACCTTC.

The chain carries TRBV30 and TRBJ2-1, with 9 bases identical to TRBD1. This CDR3 spans 14 amino acids. Germline V gene lookup returns CDR1 GTSNPN and CDR2 SVGIG (reference sequence). V was pared by 3 bases and J by 7 bases, with 7 bases of the junction left unmatched. CDR3 nucleotide sequence: TGTGCCTGGAGCGAAGGACAGGGGTCGAATGAGCAGTTCTTC. Translated, it gives CAWSEGQGSNEQFF.

This rearrangement joins TRBV6-1 to TRBJ1-2; a weak D match, TRBD1 (5 bases). The CDR3 consists of 10 residues. Trimming removed 6 bases from V and 7 bases from J, with 6 bases in between. The germline gives CDR1 MNHNS, CDR2 SASEGT. In DNA form, the CDR3 reads TGTGCCAGCAGGGACATTGGCTACACCTTC. This gives the protein CASRDIGYTF.

V is TRBV13 and J is TRBJ1-1, with 7 positions matching TRBD1. The CDR3 totals 16 residues. From germline, CDR1 is PRHDT and CDR2 FYEKMQ (reference sequence). J gave up 2 bases and V 4 bases, and 10 bases lay outside the gene matches. DNA for the CDR3: TGTGCCAGCAGCTACCGACCCGGGACAGCAAACACTGAAGCTTTCTTT. Protein product: CASSYRPGTANTEAFF.

This clone was seen just once. This chain joins TRBV30 and TRBJ2-7; 9 bases fit TRBD2. The V gene's germline CDR1 is GTSNPN and CDR2 SVGIG (reference sequence). This CDR3 region has 13 residues. V was clipped by 5 bases and J by 3 bases; unmatched bases: 5. CDR3 amino acids: CAWGQTSGYEQYF. The CDR3 DNA sequence: TGTGCCTGGGGACAGACTAGCGGCTACGAGCAGTACTTC.

The chain links TRBV23-1 to TRBJ1-5; unclear D gene. TRBV23-1 is sorted into the ORF group, with uncertain function. The CDR3 is 15 residues long. Trimming cost V 2 bases and J 4 bases, with 12 bases left between them. CDR3 sequence: CASSQGPGRNQPQHF. DNA for the CDR3: TGCGCCAGCAGTCAAGGCCCAGGCCGAAATCAGCCCCAGCATTTT.

This chain uses TRBV5-4 with TRBJ2-3; 9 nucleotides line up with TRBD1. Germline CDR1 is SGHNT and CDR2 is YYREEE (reference sequence). The CDR3 sequence is 14 residues long. With 4 bases clipped from V and 5 bases from J, the junction kept 5 bases outside the gene matches. The CDR3 region has the DNA TGTGCCAGCAGCCTGGGACAGGGAATAGATACGCAGTATTTT. This codes for CASSLGQGIDTQYF.

J is TRBJ2-1 and V is TRBV7-2, with 8 nucleotides matching TRBD2. The junction had 6 bases not matched to a gene; V was cut back by 2 bases and J by 0 bases. CDR3 length: 17 amino acids. Germline assignment: CDR1 SGHTA and CDR2 FQGNSA. CDR3 coding DNA: TGTGCCAGCAGCTTACTAGCGGGTGGGGGCTCCTACAATGAGCAGTTCTTC. Translating it yields CASSLLAGGGSYNEQFF.

The chain uses TRBV2 and TRBJ1-4; tentatively, D is TRBD1 (5 bases). V lost 3 bases and J 8 bases, leaving 13 bases between the germline ends. CDR3 length: 14 residues. Germline V gene sequence: CDR1 SNHLY, CDR2 FYNNEI. CDR3: CASSEMGGIEKLFF. The CDR3 region has the DNA TGTGCCAGCAGTGAGATGGGGGGTATAGAAAAACTGTTTTTT. Filled out from reference TRBV2 and TRBJ1-4, the complete variable domain reads EPEVTQTPSHQVTQMGQEVILRCVPISNHLYFYWYRQILGQKVEFLVSFYNNEISEKSEIFDDQFSVERPDGSNFTLKIRSTKLEDSAMYFCASSEMGGIEKLFFGSGTQLSVL.

This clone showed up just a few times. The chain carries TRBV27 and TRBJ2-5; D remains unclear. The end of the DNA is better explained by TRBJ2-7, so the J call may be wrong. Germline V gene data show CDR1 as MNHEY and CDR2 as SMNVEV (reference sequence). The CDR3 runs 16 residues. The DNA of the CDR3 is TGTGCCAGCAGTTTATCGCCCCCGAGCGTAGAGGCCGAGCAGTACTTC. Protein sequence: CASSLSPPSVEAEQYF.

V is TRBV28 and J is TRBJ1-2; weak D call: TRBD1 (5 bases). Trimming took 6 bases from V and 8 from J, leaving 13 bases between them. The germline CDR1 and CDR2 sequences are MDHEN and SYDVKM. The CDR3 length is 12 residues. CDR3 in amino acids: CASRQGGGGYTF. The CDR3 bases are TGTGCCAGCAGGCAGGGTGGAGGGGGCTACACCTTC.

The rearrangement links TRBV19 to TRBJ1-6; D is unclear. From germline, CDR1 is LNHDA and CDR2 SQIVND (reference sequence). Trimming removed 5 bases from V and 9 bases from J, with 14 bases in between. The CDR3 is 14 amino acids. In nucleotides, the CDR3 is TGTGCCAGTAGTTGGACTACTGGGGTTTCACCCCTCCACTTT. Residues: CASSWTTGVSPLHF.

The chain uses TRBV2 and TRBJ2-1; D is perhaps TRBD2 (6 bases). V dropped 6 bases and J dropped 9 bases, with 21 bases sitting between them. Per germline, CDR1 SNHLY and CDR2 FYNNEI. The CDR3 length is 15 residues. The CDR3 nucleotides read TGTGCCAGCAGCCGACTAGTGGTTGAGGGCAGTGAGCAGTTCTTC. Protein: CASSRLVVEGSEQFF.

The gene calls are TRBV7-6 and TRBJ2-3; 7 bases match TRBD1. Germline V CDR1 and CDR2: SGHVS, FNYEAQ. Unmatched junction bases numbered 5, after V lost 4 bases and J lost 1 base. The CDR3 loop spans 15 amino acids. CDR3 DNA: TGTGCCAGCAGCTCGTGGGACAGAGGCACAGATACGCAGTATTTT. It specifies CASSSWDRGTDTQYF.

This chain links TRBV9 with TRBJ2-1, with TRBD2 matching over 9 bases. The trim removed 0 bases at V and 4 bases at J, leaving 2 bases unmatched. Germline CDR1 reads SGDLS; CDR2 reads YYNGEE. The CDR3 is 15 amino acids. This CDR3 is CASSVGTSVYNEQFF. The CDR3 nucleotides are TGTGCCAGCAGCGTAGGGACTAGCGTATACAATGAGCAGTTCTTC.

In its sample, this clone was seen a few times. The chain uses TRBV27 and TRBJ2-1; D perhaps matches TRBD2 (6 bases). Germline V CDR1 and CDR2: MNHEY, SMNVEV (reference sequence). Trimming took 5 bases from V and 5 from J, leaving 13 bases between them. CDR3 length equals 14 residues. DNA for the CDR3: TGTGCCAGCAGTACTAGCCCAACCGACAATGAGCAGTTCTTC. Amino acid sequence: CASSTSPTDNEQFF.

This clone has a single count. The same CDR3 can be traced to other DNA sequences in this sample. CDR3 residues: CASSFGTGGYEQYF. The CDR3 DNA reads TGTGCCAGCAGCTTTGGGACAGGGGGTTACGAGCAGTACTTC. The chain couples TRBV5-6 to TRBJ2-7; 11 nucleotides agree with TRBD1. J gave up 4 bases and V 2 bases, and 2 bases lay outside the gene matches. Germline V gene sequence: CDR1 SGHDT, CDR2 YYEEEE. CDR3 size: 14 residues.

The chain employs TRBV7-9 and TRBJ2-5, with D possibly TRBD2 on 6 matching bases. The CDR3 has 14 residues. From germline, CDR1 is SEHNR and CDR2 FQNEAQ (reference sequence). Trimming removed 0 bases at V and 5 bases at J, with 10 bases between. The CDR3 reads CASSLATGEETQYF. In nucleotides, the CDR3 is TGTGCCAGCAGCTTAGCCACGGGGGAGGAGACCCAGTACTTC.

On this clone itself: Other nucleotide sequences from this sample produce the same CDR3. This chain links TRBV12-5 with TRBJ1-5; D is ambiguous. Germline values: CDR1 LGHNT, CDR2 FRNRAP. Trimming removed 2 bases at V and 7 bases at J, with 6 bases between. The CDR3 contains 12 residues. In nucleotides, the CDR3 is TGTGCTAGTGGTTTGAAGCGGCAGCCCCAGCATTTT. Amino acid sequence: CASGLKRQPQHF.

V is TRBV5-1 and J is TRBJ2-6; no reliable D call. This CDR3 is built from 13 residues. V was trimmed by 4 bases and J by 0 bases, leaving 2 bases between them. Germline V gene lookup returns CDR1 SGHRS and CDR2 YFSETQ. The CDR3 DNA reads TGCGCCAGCAGCCACTCTGGGGCCAACGTCCTGACTTTC. Residues: CASSHSGANVLTF.

The chain employs TRBV5-1 and TRBJ2-5; 12 nucleotides match TRBD2. CDR3 length: 18 residues. From germline, CDR1 is SGHRS and CDR2 YFSETQ. The junction had 14 bases not matched to a gene; V was cut back by 3 bases and J by 5 bases. The CDR3: CASSYRTSGTGWGETQYF. The CDR3 bases are TGCGCCAGCAGCTACCGGACTAGCGGGACAGGATGGGGGGAGACCCAGTACTTC.

For the CDR3, the DNA is TGTGCCAGCAGCTTGGGGGGGACAGCCTTCAATGAGCAGTTCTTC. As protein: CASSLGGTAFNEQFF. The chain joins TRBV5-4 to TRBJ2-1; 7 positions match TRBD1. The CDR3 spans 15 residues. The germline V gene has CDR1 SGHNT and CDR2 YYREEE (reference sequence). Trimming took 0 bases from V and 6 from J; bases not matched to a gene: 6. Full variable domain (remainder filled in from reference TRBV5-4 and TRBJ2-1): ETGVTQSPTHLIKTRGQQVTLRCSSQSGHNTVSWYQQALGQGPQFIFQYYREEENGRGNFPPRFSGLQFPNYSSELNVNALELDDSALYLCASSLGGTAFNEQFFGPGTRLTVL.